This T cell receptor (beta chain) was identified in a study of T cells after yellow fever vaccination. Study-level findings and limits: The secondary response showed a weaker magnitude and a faster peak, day 5 versus 15. Shared CD4/CD8 clonotypes were a small share, likely from convergent recombination.

Germline assignment: CDR1 SGHVS and CDR2 FQNEAQ. V was clipped by 5 bases and J by 2 bases, with 6 bases between them. This CDR3 has 13 residues. The study made its TCR cDNA through 5'RACE template switching. That step introduced a universal primer site along with UMIs. From the 5' RACE reads, TCRdb called clonotypes with MiXCR, one entry per CDR3 protein. The table includes around 360,000 distinct CDR3 sequences, under 14% detected once. To note about this clonotype: Its antigen is as yet unknown.

This clonotype was obtained from a man aged 18 to 29 who received the YFV17D yellow fever vaccine. The rearrangement uses TRBV7-8 and TRBJ1-4; D is unresolved. The source was PBMCs, collected on the day of the first yellow fever vaccination. CDR3 residues: CASSRITNEKLFF. For the CDR3, the DNA is TGTGCCAGCAGCCGCATTACTAATGAAAAACTGTTTTTT. The full variable domain, with the rest looked up from reference TRBV7-8 and TRBJ1-4, is GAGVSQSPRYKVAKRGQDVALRCDPISGHVSLFWYQQALGQGPEFLTYFQNEAQLDKSGLPSDRFFAERPEGSVSTLKIQRTQQEDSAVYLCASSRITNEKLFFGSGTQLSVL.